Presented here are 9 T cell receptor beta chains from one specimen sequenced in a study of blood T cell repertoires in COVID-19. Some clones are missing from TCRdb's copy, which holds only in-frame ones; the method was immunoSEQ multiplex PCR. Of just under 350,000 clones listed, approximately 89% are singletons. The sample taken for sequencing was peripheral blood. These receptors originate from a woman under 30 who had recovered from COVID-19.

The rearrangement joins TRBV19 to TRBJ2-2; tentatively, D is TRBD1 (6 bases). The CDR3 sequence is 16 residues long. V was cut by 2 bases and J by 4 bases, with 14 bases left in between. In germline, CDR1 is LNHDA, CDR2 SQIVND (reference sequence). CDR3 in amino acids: CASSIRTVGGTGELFF. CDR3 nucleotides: TGTGCCAGTAGTATACGGACAGTTGGGGGCACCGGGGAGCTGTTTTTT.

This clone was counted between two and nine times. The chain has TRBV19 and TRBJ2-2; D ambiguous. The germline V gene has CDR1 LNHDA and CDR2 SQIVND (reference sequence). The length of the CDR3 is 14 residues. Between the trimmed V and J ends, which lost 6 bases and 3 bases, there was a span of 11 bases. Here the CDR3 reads CASRRDLDTGELFF. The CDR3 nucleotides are TGTGCCAGTAGGCGAGATCTGGACACCGGGGAGCTGTTTTTT.

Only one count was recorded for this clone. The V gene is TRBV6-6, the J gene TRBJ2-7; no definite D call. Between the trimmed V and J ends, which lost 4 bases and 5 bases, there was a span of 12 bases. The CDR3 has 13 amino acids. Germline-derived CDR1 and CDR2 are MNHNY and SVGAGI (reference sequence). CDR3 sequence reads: CASSWQLRDEQYV. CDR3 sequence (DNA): TGTGCCAGCAGTTGGCAGCTCCGGGACGAGCAGTACGTC.

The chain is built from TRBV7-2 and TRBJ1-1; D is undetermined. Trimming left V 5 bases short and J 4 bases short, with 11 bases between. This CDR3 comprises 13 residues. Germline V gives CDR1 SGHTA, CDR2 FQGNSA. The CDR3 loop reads CASSPSPGTEAFF. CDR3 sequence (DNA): TGTGCCAGCAGCCCATCCCCGGGCACTGAAGCTTTCTTT.

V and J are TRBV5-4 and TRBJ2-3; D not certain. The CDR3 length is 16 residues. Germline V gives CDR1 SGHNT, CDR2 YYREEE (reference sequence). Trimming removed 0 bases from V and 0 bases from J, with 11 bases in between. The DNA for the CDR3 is TGTGCCAGCAGCTTGGAAGCCAGCGCCAGCACAGATACGCAGTATTTT. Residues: CASSLEASASTDTQYF.

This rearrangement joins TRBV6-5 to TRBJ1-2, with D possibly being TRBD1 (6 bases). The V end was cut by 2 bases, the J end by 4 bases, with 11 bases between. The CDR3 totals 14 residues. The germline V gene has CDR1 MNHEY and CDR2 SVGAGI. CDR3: CASSYGGGFYGYTF. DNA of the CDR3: TGTGCCAGCAGTTACGGCGGGGGCTTCTATGGCTACACCTTC.

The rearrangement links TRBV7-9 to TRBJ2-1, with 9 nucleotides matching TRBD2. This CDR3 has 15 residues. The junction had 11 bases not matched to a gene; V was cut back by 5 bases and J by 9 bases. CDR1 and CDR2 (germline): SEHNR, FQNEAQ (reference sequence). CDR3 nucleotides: TGTGCCAGCAGCCTCCTGACTAGCGGTGCCGTTGAGCAGTTCTTC. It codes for CASSLLTSGAVEQFF. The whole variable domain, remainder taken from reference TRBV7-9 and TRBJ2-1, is DTGVSQNPRHKITKRGQNVTFRCDPISEHNRLYWYRQTLGQGPEFLTYFQNEAQLEKSRLLSDRFSAERPKGSFSTLEIQRTEQGDSAMYLCASSLLTSGAVEQFFGPGTRLTVL.

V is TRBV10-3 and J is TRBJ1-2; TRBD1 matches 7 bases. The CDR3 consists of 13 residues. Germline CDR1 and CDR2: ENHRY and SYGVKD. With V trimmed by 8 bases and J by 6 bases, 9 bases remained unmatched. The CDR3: CAILGEGANGYTF. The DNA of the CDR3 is TGTGCCATCTTAGGAGAGGGGGCCAATGGCTACACCTTC.

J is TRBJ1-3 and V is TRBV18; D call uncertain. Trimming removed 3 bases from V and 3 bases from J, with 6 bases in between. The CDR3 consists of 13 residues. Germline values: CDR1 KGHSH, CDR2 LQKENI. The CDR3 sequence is CASSPAGGNTIYF. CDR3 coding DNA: TGTGCCAGCTCACCTGCCGGTGGAAACACCATATATTTT. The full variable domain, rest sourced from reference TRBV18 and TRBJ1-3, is NAGVMQNPRHLVRRRGQEARLRCSPMKGHSHVYWYRQLPEEGLKFMVYLQKENIIDESGMPKERFSAEFPKEGPSILRIQQVVRGDSAAYFCASSPAGGNTIYFGEGSWLTVV.